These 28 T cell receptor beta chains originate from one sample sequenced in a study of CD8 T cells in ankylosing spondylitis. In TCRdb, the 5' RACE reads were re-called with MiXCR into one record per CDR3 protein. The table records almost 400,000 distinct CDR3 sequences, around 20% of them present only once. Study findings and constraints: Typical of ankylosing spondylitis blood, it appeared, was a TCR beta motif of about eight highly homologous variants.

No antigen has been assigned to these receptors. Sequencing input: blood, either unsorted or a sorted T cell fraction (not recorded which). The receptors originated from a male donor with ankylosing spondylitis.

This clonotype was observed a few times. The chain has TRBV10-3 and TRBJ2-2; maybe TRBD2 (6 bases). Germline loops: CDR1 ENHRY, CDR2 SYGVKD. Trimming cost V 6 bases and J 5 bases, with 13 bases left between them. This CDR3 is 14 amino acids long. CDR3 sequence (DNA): TGTGCCATCAGCCTACTAGCTTCTACCGGGGAGCTGTTTTTT. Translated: CAISLLASTGELFF.

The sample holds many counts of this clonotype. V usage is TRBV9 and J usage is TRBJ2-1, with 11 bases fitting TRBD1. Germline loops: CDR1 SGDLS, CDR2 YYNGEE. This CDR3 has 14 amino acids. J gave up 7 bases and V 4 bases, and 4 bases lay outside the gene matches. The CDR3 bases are TGTGCCAGCAGCCCCGGGGACAGGGGGAATGAGCAGTTCTTC. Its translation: CASSPGDRGNEQFF.

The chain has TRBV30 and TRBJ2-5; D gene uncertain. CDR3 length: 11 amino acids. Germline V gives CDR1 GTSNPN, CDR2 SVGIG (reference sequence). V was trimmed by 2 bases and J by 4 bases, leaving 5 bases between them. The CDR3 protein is CAWSLGETQYF. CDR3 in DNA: TGTGCCTGGAGTCTCGGAGAGACCCAGTACTTC.

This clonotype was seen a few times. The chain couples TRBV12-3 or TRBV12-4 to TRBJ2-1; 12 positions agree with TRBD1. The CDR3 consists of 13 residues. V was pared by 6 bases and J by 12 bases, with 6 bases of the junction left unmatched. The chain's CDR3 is CASRGGTGGTQFF. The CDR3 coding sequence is TGTGCCAGCAGGGGAGGGACAGGGGGCACGCAGTTCTTC.

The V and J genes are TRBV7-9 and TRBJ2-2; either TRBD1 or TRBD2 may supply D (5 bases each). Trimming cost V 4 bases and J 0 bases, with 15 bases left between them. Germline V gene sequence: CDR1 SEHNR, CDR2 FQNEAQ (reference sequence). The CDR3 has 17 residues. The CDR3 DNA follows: TGTGCCAGCAGCTACGGGACGGGGAAAACGAACACCGGGGAGCTGTTTTTT. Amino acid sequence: CASSYGTGKTNTGELFF.

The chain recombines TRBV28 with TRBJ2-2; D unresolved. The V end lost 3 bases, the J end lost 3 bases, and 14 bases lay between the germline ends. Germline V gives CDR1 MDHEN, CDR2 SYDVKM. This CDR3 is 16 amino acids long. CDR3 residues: CASSFTAGEYTGELFF. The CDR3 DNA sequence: TGTGCCAGCAGTTTTACCGCCGGAGAATACACCGGGGAGCTGTTTTTT. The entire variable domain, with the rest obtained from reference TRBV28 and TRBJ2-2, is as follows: DVKVTQSSRYLVKRTGEKVFLECVQDMDHENMFWYRQDPGLGLRLIYFSYDVKMKEKGDIPEGYSVSREKKERFSLILESASTNQTSMYLCASSFTAGEYTGELFFGEGSRLTVL.

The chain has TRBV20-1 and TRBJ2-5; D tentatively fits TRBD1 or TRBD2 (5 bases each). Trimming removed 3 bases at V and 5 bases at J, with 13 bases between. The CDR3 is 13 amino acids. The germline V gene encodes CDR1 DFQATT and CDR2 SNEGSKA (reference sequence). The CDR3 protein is CSASVPWGETQYF. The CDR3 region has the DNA TGCAGTGCTAGTGTGCCCTGGGGGGAGACCCAGTACTTC.

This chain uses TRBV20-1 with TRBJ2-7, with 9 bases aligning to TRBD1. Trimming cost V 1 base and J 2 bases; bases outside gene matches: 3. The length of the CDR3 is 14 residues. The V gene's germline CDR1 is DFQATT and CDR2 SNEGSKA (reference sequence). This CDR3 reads CSARADRGAYEQYF. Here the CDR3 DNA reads TGCAGTGCTAGAGCCGACAGGGGGGCCTACGAGCAGTACTTC.

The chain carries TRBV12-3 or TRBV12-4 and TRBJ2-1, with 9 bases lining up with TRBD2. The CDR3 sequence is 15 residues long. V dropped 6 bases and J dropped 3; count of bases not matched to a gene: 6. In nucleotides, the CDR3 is TGTGCCAGCAGGTCTAGCGGGATCAGCTACAATGAGCAGTTCTTC. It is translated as CASRSSGISYNEQFF.

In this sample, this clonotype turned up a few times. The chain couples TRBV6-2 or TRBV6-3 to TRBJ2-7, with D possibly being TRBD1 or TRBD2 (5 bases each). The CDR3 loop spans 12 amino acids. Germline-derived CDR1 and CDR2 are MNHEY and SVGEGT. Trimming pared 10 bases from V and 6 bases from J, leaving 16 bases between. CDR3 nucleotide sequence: TGTGCCACCCGGGACCACCTGGGCGAGCAGTACTTC. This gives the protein CATRDHLGEQYF.

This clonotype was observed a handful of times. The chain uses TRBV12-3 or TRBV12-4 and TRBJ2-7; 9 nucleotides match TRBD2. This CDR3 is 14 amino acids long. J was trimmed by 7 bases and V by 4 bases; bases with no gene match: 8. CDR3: CASSSSGRQGEQYF. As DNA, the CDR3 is TGTGCCAGCAGTTCCAGCGGGAGGCAGGGGGAGCAGTACTTC.

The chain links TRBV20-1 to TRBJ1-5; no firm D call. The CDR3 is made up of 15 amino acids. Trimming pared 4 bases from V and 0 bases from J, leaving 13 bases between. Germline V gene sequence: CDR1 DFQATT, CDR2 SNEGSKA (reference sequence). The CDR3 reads CSANQLGYSNQPQHF. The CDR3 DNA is TGCAGTGCTAATCAACTCGGGTATAGCAATCAGCCCCAGCATTTT.

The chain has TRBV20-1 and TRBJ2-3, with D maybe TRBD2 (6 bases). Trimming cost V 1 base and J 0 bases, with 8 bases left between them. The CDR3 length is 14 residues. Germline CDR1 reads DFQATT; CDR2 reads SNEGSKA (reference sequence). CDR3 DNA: TGCAGTGCTAGAGTTAGCGGAAGCACAGATACGCAGTATTTT. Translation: CSARVSGSTDTQYF.

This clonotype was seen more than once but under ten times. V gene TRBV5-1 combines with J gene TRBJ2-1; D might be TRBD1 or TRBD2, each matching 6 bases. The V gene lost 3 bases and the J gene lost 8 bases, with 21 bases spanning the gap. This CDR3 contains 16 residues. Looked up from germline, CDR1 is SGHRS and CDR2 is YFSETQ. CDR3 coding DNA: TGCGCCAGCAGCTCGTTACAGGGAGGAGGGTTCTATGAGCAGTTCTTC. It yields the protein CASSSLQGGGFYEQFF.

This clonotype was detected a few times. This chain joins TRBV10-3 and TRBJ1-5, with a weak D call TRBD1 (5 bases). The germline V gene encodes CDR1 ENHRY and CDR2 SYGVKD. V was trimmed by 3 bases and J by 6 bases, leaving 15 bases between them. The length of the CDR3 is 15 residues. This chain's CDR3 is CAISEGTEGFQPQHF. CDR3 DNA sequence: TGTGCCATCAGTGAAGGGACGGAGGGATTTCAGCCCCAGCATTTT.

CDR3 protein: CASSQILAGGAGELFF. The CDR3 region has the DNA TGCGCCAGCAGCCAAATACTAGCGGGGGGCGCCGGGGAGCTGTTTTTT. The V gene is TRBV5-1, the J gene TRBJ2-2, with 12 bases that match TRBD2. Germline assignment: CDR1 SGHRS and CDR2 YFSETQ. This CDR3 has 16 amino acids. With V trimmed by 4 bases and J by 6 bases, 7 bases remained unmatched.

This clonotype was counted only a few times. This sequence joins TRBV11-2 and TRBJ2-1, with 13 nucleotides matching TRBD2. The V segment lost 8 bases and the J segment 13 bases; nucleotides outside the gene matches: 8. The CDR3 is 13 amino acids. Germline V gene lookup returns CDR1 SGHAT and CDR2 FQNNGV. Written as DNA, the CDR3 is TGTGCCAGCTCCGGACTAGCGGGAGACAAACAGTTCTTC. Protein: CASSGLAGDKQFF.

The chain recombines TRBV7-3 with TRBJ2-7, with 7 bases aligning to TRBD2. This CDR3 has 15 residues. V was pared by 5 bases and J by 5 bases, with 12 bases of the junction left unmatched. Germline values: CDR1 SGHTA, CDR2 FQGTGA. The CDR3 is CASSPHGGTENEQYF. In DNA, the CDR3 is TGTGCCAGCAGCCCTCACGGGGGGACCGAGAACGAGCAGTACTTC.

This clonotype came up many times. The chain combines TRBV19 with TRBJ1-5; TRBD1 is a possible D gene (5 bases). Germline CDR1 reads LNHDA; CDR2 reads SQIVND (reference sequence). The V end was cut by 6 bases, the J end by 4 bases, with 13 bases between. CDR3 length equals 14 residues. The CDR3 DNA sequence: TGTGCCAGTAGAGACATAAAGGGGAATCAGCCCCAGCATTTT. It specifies CASRDIKGNQPQHF.

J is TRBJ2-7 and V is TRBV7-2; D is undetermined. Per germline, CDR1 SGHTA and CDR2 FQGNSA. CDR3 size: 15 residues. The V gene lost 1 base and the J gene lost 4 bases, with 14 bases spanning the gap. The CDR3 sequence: CASSLEGAGGYEQYF. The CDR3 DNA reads TGTGCCAGCAGCTTAGAGGGCGCAGGTGGTTACGAGCAGTACTTC.

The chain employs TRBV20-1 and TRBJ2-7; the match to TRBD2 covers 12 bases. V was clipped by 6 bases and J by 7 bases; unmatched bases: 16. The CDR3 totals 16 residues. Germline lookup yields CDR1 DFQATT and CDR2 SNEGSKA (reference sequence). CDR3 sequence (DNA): TGCAGTGCCACGCTAGCGGGAGGGTTAGCGGGAGAAGAGCAGTACTTC. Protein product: CSATLAGGLAGEEQYF.

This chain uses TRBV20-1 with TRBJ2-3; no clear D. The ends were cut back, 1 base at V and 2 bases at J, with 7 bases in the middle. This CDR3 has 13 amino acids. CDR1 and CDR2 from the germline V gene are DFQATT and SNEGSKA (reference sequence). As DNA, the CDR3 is TGCAGTGCTAGAGTATCGTACACAGATACGCAGTATTTT. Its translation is CSARVSYTDTQYF.

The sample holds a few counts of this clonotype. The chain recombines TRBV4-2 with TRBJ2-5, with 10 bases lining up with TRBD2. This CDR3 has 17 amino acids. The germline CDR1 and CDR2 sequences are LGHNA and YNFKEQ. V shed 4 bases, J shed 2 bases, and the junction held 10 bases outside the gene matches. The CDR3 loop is CASSLFGSGRVQETQYF. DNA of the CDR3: TGTGCCAGCAGCCTCTTCGGCAGCGGGAGGGTACAAGAGACCCAGTACTTC.

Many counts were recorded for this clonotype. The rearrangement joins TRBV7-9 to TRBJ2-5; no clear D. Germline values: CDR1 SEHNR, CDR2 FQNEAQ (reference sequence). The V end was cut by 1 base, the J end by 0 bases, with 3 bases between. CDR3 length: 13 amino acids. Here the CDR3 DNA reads TGTGCCAGCAGCTTAGTGGACCAAGAGACCCAGTACTTC. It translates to CASSLVDQETQYF.

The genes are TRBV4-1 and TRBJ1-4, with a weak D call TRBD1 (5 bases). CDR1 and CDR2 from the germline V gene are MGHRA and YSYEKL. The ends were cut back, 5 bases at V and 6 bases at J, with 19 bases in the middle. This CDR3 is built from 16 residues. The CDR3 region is CASSNSGAGVDEKLFF. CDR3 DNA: TGCGCCAGCAGCAACTCCGGGGCGGGTGTCGATGAAAAACTGTTTTTT.

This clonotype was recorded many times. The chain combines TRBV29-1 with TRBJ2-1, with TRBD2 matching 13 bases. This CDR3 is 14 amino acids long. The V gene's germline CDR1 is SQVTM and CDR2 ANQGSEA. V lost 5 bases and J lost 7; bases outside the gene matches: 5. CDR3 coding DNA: TGCAGCGTTAGGACTAGCGGGAGTGGGAATGAGCAGTTCTTC. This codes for CSVRTSGSGNEQFF.

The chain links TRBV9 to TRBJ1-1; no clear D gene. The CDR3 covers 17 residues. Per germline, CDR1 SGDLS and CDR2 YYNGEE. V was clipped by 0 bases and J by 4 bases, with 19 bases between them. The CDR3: CASSVDPPGGLRTEAFF. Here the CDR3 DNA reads TGTGCCAGCAGCGTAGATCCGCCGGGCGGTTTGCGCACTGAAGCTTTCTTT.

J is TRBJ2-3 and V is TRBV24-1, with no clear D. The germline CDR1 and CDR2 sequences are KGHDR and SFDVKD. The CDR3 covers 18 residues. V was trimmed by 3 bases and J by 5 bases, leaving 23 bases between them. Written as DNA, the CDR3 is TGTGCCACCAGTGATCTATCCAAGGGCGGCGGTCCCAGAGATACGCAGTATTTT. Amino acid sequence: CATSDLSKGGGPRDTQYF.